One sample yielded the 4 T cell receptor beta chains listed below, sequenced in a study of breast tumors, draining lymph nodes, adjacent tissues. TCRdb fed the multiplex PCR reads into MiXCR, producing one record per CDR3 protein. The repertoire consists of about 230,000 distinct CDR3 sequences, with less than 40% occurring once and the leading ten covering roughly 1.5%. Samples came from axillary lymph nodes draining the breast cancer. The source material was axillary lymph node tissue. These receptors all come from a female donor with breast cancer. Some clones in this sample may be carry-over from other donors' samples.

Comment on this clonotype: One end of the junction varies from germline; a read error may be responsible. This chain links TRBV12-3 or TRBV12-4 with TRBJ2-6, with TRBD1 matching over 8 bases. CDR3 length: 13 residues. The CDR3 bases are TGTGCCAGCAGTTGGACAGGGTCGAACACTGAAGCTTTC. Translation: CASSWTGSNTEAF.

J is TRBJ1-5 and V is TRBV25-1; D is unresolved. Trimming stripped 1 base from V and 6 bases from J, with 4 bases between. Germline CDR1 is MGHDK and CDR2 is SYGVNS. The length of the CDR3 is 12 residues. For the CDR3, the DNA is TGTGCCAGCAGTGAATGGGGTCAGCCCCAGCATTTT. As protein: CASSEWGQPQHF.

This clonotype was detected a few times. DNA of the CDR3: TGCAGTGCTAGAGAAACGGGCAGACCAAACACTGAAGCTTTCTTT. It codes for CSARETGRPNTEAFF. The V and J genes are TRBV20-1 and TRBJ1-1; D gene ambiguous. CDR1 and CDR2 from the germline V gene are DFQATT and SNEGSKA (reference sequence). The length of the CDR3 is 15 residues. V lost 0 bases to trimming and J lost 2 bases, with 13 bases between them.

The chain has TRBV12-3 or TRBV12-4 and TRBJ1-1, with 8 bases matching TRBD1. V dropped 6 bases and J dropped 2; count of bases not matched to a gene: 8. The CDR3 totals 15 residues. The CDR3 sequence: CASRETGVGNTEAFF. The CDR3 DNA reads TGTGCCAGCAGAGAGACAGGGGTGGGTAACACTGAAGCTTTCTTT.